Presented here are 18 T cell receptor beta chains from one specimen sequenced in a study of T-cell memory formation after mild COVID-19. TCRdb itself ran the 5' RACE reads through MiXCR, one entry per CDR3 protein. This repertoire shows hundreds of thousands of distinct CDR3 sequences, 16% found once; its top ten account for 20% to 25%. The sequencing input was PBMCs or a T cell subset sorted from them (not recorded which). Receptor source: a man in his late teens or twenties who had mild COVID-19 (a few samples of this study predate the infection). Cell type and time point are not known.

This clonotype was seen many times. V and J are TRBV7-2 and TRBJ2-3; no reliable D call. The CDR3 has 12 residues. V lost 2 bases, J lost 8 bases, and 8 bases lay in between. Germline V gene sequence: CDR1 SGHTA, CDR2 FQGNSA. CDR3 in amino acids: CASSLRFSTQYF. CDR3 bases: TGTGCCAGCAGCTTACGATTCAGTACGCAGTATTTT.

V is TRBV10-3 and J is TRBJ2-1; 10 nucleotides agree with TRBD1. The CDR3 is made up of 14 amino acids. Germline loops: CDR1 ENHRY, CDR2 SYGVKD. The V segment lost 6 bases and the J segment 5 bases; nucleotides outside the gene matches: 4. The CDR3 coding sequence is TGTGCCATCAGCGCCGGGACAGGGGACAATGAGCAGTTCTTC. Translation: CAISAGTGDNEQFF.

V gene TRBV29-1 combines with J gene TRBJ1-4, with 7 bases matching TRBD1. Germline CDR1 SQVTM, CDR2 ANQGSEA. CDR3 size: 13 residues. V dropped 7 bases and J dropped 11; count of bases not matched to a gene: 13. The CDR3, as DNA: TGCAGCGCTATGGACAGGTCGAAGTGGAAACTGTTTTTT. Amino acids: CSAMDRSKWKLFF.

V is TRBV6-5 and J is TRBJ2-3; tentative D call: TRBD1 (5 bases). Trimming shortened V by 2 bases and J by 0 bases, and 15 bases separated the two germline ends. Germline CDR1 and CDR2: MNHEY and SVGAGI. The CDR3 contains 17 residues. In DNA form, the CDR3 reads TGTGCCAGCAGTTACGCCACAGGAGCCGCTAGCACAGATACGCAGTATTTT. Translated: CASSYATGAASTDTQYF.

This clonotype has only a few counts. The V gene is TRBV7-9, the J gene TRBJ2-3; TRBD2 matches at 12 bases. Germline CDR1 SEHNR, CDR2 FQNEAQ (reference sequence). There are 16 residues in the CDR3. Trimming took 5 bases from V and 6 from J; bases not matched to a gene: 9. In nucleotides, the CDR3 is TGTGCCAGCAGCGCAGTACTAGCGGGGGGTGCGGATACGCAGTATTTT. Its protein is CASSAVLAGGADTQYF.

This clonotype came up a few times. This chain connects TRBV6-2 or TRBV6-3 to TRBJ2-2; no reliable D call. Germline assignment: CDR1 MNHEY and CDR2 SVGEGT. V was cut by 7 bases and J by 6 bases, with 18 bases left in between. This CDR3 is built from 15 residues. The CDR3 sequence: CASTLTRVPPGELFF. The CDR3 bases are TGTGCCAGCACCTTAACACGGGTCCCCCCCGGGGAGCTGTTTTTT.

This rearrangement joins TRBV3-1 to TRBJ2-7; D may be TRBD1 or TRBD2 (5 bases each). Germline values: CDR1 LGHDT, CDR2 YNNKEL (reference sequence). V was clipped by 0 bases and J by 5 bases, with 14 bases between them. This CDR3 comprises 15 residues. As DNA, the CDR3 is TGTGCCAGCAGCCAAGAGAGGGGTACGGTCGACGAGCAGTACTTC. Translated, it gives CASSQERGTVDEQYF.

The chain uses TRBV7-2 and TRBJ1-4; possible D gene TRBD1, 6 bases. Germline values: CDR1 SGHTA, CDR2 FQGNSA. The CDR3 is 14 amino acids. V lost 5 bases to trimming and J lost 5 bases, with 12 bases between them. The CDR3 loop reads CASSLRGQNEKLFF. DNA for the CDR3: TGTGCCAGCAGCCTCAGGGGCCAGAATGAAAAACTGTTTTTT.

V and J are TRBV7-6 and TRBJ2-7; 7 nucleotides match TRBD1. V lost 5 bases and J lost 2; bases outside the gene matches: 12. CDR3 length: 16 amino acids. Germline values: CDR1 SGHVS, CDR2 FNYEAQ. CDR3 bases: TGTGCCAGCAGCCCTAGTATCACAGGGGCCGCCTACGAGCAGTACGTC. The encoded protein is CASSPSITGAAYEQYV.

This rearrangement joins TRBV6-5 to TRBJ2-1, with 11 bases lining up with TRBD2. This CDR3 is built from 14 residues. After removal of 7 bases from V and 8 bases from J, the junction contained 7 bases not matched to a gene. Looked up from germline, CDR1 is MNHEY and CDR2 is SVGAGI. The CDR3 here is CASTNSGGAYEQFF. CDR3 nucleotide sequence: TGTGCCAGCACAAATAGCGGGGGGGCCTATGAGCAGTTCTTC.

The chain links TRBV5-4 to TRBJ1-2; 9 positions agree with TRBD1. This CDR3 is 16 amino acids long. V lost 0 bases and J lost 1; bases outside the gene matches: 4. Per the germline V gene, CDR1 is SGHNT and CDR2 is YYREEE (reference sequence). CDR3 in amino acids: CASSLAGQGINYGYTF. CDR3 coding DNA: TGTGCCAGCAGCTTGGCCGGACAGGGGATTAACTATGGCTACACCTTC.

This clonotype came up many times. The chain employs TRBV7-9 and TRBJ2-2; no clear D. Trimming took off 2 bases at V and 8 bases at J, with 3 bases between the two ends. The CDR3 totals 11 residues. Germline V CDR1 and CDR2: SEHNR, FQNEAQ (reference sequence). The CDR3 DNA sequence: TGTGCCAGCAGCTTATTGGGGGAGCTGTTTTTT. Residues: CASSLLGELFF. The complete variable domain, with remaining parts taken from reference TRBV7-9 and TRBJ2-2, reads DTGVSQNPRHKITKRGQNVTFRCDPISEHNRLYWYRQTLGQGPEFLTYFQNEAQLEKSRLLSDRFSAERPKGSFSTLEIQRTEQGDSAMYLCASSLLGELFFGEGSRLTVL.

This clonotype was detected ten times or more. The chain has TRBV7-9 and TRBJ2-3; D unresolved. V was trimmed by 1 base and J by 4 bases, leaving 12 bases between them. Germline CDR1 is SEHNR and CDR2 is FQNEAQ (reference sequence). CDR3 length: 15 residues. In DNA form, the CDR3 reads TGTGCCAGCAGCTTAGTAGTTATTGGCCCAGATACGCAGTATTTT. Its protein product is CASSLVVIGPDTQYF.

The CDR3: CASSQTAGNTIYF. CDR3 DNA sequence: TGTGCCAGCAGCCAGACGGCTGGAAACACCATATATTTT. This chain joins TRBV3-1 and TRBJ1-3; D is unresolved. CDR1 and CDR2 from the germline V gene are LGHDT and YNNKEL (reference sequence). The V and J ends lost 3 bases and 2 bases respectively, with 5 bases between them. The CDR3 contains 13 residues.

The V call is TRBV7-9, the J call TRBJ1-1; D ambiguous. The length of the CDR3 is 11 residues. The V gene lost 5 bases and the J gene lost 6 bases, with 7 bases spanning the gap. Germline CDR1 reads SEHNR; CDR2 reads FQNEAQ (reference sequence). The CDR3 here is CASSAHAEAFF. The CDR3 DNA reads TGTGCCAGCAGCGCCCACGCTGAAGCTTTCTTT.

V is TRBV7-3 and J is TRBJ2-2; TRBD2 aligns across 15 bases. The CDR3 has 20 amino acids. With V trimmed by 4 bases and J by 0 bases, 9 bases remained unmatched. Germline loops: CDR1 SGHTA, CDR2 FQGTGA. For the CDR3, the DNA is TGTGCCAGCAGCTCTAAACCGGGGACTAGCGGGGGGACGAACACCGGGGAGCTGTTTTTT. Translation: CASSSKPGTSGGTNTGELFF.

This clonotype was found a few times. The genes are TRBV6-6 and TRBJ2-7; tentative D call: TRBD2 (6 bases). The CDR3 is 13 residues long. V gave up 5 bases and J gave up 7 bases, with 15 bases separating them. Per germline, CDR1 MNHNY and CDR2 SVGAGI (reference sequence). The CDR3 loop reads CASSPSGTREQYF. The CDR3 region has the DNA TGTGCCAGCAGTCCGTCCGGGACTCGGGAGCAGTACTTC.

This clonotype has at least ten counts. V and J are TRBV5-4 and TRBJ1-2, with unresolved D. Between the trimmed V and J ends, which lost 0 bases and 4 bases, there was a span of 1 base. Germline loops: CDR1 SGHNT, CDR2 YYREEE (reference sequence). The CDR3 covers 11 residues. CDR3 nucleotides: TGTGCCAGCAGCTTGGGCTATGGCTACACCTTC. Protein product: CASSLGYGYTF.